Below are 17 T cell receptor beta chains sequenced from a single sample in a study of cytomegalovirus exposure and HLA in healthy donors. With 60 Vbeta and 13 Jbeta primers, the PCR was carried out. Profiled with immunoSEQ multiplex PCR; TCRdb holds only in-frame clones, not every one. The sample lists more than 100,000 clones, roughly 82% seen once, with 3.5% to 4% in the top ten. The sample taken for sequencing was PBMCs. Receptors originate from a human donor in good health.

The CDR3, as DNA: TGCGCCAGCAGTGAGTCACCAACTCCGGGCACCGGGGAGCTGTTTTTT. The encoded protein is CASSESPTPGTGELFF. V is TRBV10-1 and J is TRBJ2-2; D gene unclear. This CDR3 has 16 amino acids. The V end was cut by 0 bases, the J end by 4 bases, with 12 bases between. The germline V gene has CDR1 WNHNN and CDR2 SYGVQD (reference sequence).

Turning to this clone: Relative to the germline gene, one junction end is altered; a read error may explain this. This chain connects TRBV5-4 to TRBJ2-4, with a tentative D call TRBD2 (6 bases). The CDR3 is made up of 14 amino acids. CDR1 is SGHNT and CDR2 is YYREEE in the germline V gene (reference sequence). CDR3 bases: TGTGCCAGCAGCCCGCCGGGGGTCAAAAACAGTCAGTACTTC. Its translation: CASSPPGVKNSQYF. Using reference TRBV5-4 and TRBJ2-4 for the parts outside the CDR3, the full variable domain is ETGVTQSPTHLIKTRGQQVTLRCSSQSGHNTVSWYQQALGQGPQFIFQYYREEENGRGNFPPRFSGLQFPNYSSELNVNALELDDSALYLCASSPPGVKNSQYFGAGTRLSVL.

In nucleotides, the CDR3 is TGTGCCAGCAGCTTGACCAGGTCGGGGGGCATGGAAGAAAAACTGTTTTTT. Its translation: CASSLTRSGGMEEKLFF. The chain is built from TRBV5-4 and TRBJ1-4, with a possible D match to TRBD1 (6 bases). Germline CDR1 and CDR2: SGHNT and YYREEE (reference sequence). Trimming left V 1 base short and J 8 bases short, with 21 bases between. This CDR3 contains 17 residues. The entire variable domain, with the rest obtained from reference TRBV5-4 and TRBJ1-4, is as follows: ETGVTQSPTHLIKTRGQQVTLRCSSQSGHNTVSWYQQALGQGPQFIFQYYREEENGRGNFPPRFSGLQFPNYSSELNVNALELDDSALYLCASSLTRSGGMEEKLFFGSGTQLSVL.

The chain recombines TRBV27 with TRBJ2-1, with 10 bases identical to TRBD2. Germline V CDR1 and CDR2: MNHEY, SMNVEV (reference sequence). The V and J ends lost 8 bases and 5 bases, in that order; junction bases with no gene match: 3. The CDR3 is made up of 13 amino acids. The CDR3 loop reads CASGGLADNEQFF. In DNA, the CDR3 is TGTGCCAGCGGTGGACTAGCGGACAATGAGCAGTTCTTC.

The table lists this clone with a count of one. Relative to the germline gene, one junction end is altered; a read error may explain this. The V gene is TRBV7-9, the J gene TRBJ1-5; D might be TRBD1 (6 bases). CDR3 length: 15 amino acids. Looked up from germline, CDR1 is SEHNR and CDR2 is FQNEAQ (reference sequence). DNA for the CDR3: TGTTCCAGCAGCTTAGGCGCGGGGGCTCATCAGCCCCAGCATTTT. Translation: CSSSLGAGAHQPQHF.

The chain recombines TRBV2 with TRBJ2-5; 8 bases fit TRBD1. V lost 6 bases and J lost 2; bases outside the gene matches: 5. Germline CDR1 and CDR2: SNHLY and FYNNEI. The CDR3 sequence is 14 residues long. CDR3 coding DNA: TGTGCCAGCAGGCGGGACAGGACTCAAGAGACCCAGTACTTC. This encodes CASRRDRTQETQYF.

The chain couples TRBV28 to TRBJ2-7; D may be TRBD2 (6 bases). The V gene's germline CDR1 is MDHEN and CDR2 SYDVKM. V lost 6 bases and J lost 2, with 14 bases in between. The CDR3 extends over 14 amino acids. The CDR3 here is CASSGGDRPYEQYF. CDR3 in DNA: TGTGCCAGCAGCGGAGGGGACCGACCCTACGAGCAGTACTTC.

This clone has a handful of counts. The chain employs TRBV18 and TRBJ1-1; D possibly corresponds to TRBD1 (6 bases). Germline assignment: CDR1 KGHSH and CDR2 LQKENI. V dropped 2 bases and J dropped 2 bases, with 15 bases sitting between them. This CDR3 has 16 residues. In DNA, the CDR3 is TGTGCCAGCTCACCAATACCGGGACAACAAAACACTGAAGCTTTCTTT. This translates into CASSPIPGQQNTEAFF.

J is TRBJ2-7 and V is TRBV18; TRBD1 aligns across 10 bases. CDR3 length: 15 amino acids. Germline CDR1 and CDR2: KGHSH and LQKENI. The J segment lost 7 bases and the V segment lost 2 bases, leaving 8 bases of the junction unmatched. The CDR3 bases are TGTGCCAGCTCACCATCCGGGACAGGGGCTCATGAGCAGTACTTC. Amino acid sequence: CASSPSGTGAHEQYF.

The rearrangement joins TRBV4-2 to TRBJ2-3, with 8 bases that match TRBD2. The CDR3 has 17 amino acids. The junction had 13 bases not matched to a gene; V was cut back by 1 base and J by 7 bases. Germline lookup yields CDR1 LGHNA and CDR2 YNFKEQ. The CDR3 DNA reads TGTGCCAGCAGCCAAGCCGAACGCCCGGGAGGGCCAAATACGCAGTATTTT. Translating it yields CASSQAERPGGPNTQYF.

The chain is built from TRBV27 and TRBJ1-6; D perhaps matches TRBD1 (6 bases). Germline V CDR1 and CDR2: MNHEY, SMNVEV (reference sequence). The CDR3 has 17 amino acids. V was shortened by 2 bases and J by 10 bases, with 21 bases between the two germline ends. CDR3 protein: CASSLDPGGLGGSPLHF. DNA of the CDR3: TGTGCCAGCAGTTTAGACCCCGGGGGGCTAGGAGGCTCACCCCTCCACTTT.

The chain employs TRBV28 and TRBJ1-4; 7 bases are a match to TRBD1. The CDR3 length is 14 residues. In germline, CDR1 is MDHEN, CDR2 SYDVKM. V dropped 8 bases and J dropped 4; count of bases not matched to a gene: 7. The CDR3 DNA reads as TGTGCCAGCCGCAGGGACAGCCGTAATGAAAAACTGTTTTTT. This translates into CASRRDSRNEKLFF.

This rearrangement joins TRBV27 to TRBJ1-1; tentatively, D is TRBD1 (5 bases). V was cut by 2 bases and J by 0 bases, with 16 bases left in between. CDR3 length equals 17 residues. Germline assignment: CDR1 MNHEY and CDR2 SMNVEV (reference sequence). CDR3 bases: TGTGCCAGCAGTTTAGGTCCCGCAGGGCCCGTGAACACTGAAGCTTTCTTT. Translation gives CASSLGPAGPVNTEAFF.

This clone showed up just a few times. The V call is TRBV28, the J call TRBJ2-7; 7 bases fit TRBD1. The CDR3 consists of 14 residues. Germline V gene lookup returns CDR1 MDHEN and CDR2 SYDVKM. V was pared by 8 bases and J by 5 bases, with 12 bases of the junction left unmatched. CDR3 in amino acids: CASHPGTAPHEQYF. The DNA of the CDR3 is TGTGCCAGCCATCCTGGGACAGCTCCCCACGAGCAGTACTTC.

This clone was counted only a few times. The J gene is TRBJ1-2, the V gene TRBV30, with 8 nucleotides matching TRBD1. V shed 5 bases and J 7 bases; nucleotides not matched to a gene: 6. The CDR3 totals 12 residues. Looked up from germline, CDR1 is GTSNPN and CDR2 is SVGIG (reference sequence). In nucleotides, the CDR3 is TGTGCCTGGGATGGACAGGGCAGTGGCTACACCTTC. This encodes CAWDGQGSGYTF.

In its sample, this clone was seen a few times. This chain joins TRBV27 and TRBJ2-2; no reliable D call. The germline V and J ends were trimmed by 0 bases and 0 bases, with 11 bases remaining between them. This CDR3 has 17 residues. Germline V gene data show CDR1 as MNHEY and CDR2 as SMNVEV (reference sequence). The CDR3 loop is CASSLSYHSSNTGELFF. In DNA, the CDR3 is TGTGCCAGCAGTTTATCGTATCACAGCTCGAACACCGGGGAGCTGTTTTTT.

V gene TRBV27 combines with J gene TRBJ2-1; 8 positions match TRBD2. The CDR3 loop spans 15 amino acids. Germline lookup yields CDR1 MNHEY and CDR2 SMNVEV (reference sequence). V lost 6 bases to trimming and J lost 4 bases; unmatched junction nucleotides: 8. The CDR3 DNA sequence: TGTGCCAGCAGCTTAAGCGGGAGAACATACAATGAGCAGTTCTTC. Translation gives CASSLSGRTYNEQFF.